This T cell receptor beta chain was obtained from a study of Ad26.COV2.S vaccination and SARS-CoV-2 variants. Germline CDR1 SGHNT, CDR2 YENEEA. Trimming removed 3 bases at V and 4 bases at J, with 9 bases between. The CDR3 loop spans 13 amino acids. The method was immunoSEQ multiplex PCR; TCRdb's version includes in-frame clones alone and lacks a portion of them. The table has 350,000 to 500,000 clones, more than 75% seen once. Specified treatment: around 19 received Ad26.COV2.S at low or high dose, single or two shots; several received placebo; per-sample allocation not given. Samples were taken on day 63 after the first vaccine or placebo injection. It was an adult aged 18-55 years in Boston who was the donor. The vaccine antigen was prefusion-stabilized Wuhan SARS-CoV-2 spike.

The chain has TRBV11-3 and TRBJ1-1; TRBD1 is a possible D gene (5 bases). The sequence was collected from a person between 18 and 60 years old who received the Ad26.COV2.S COVID-19 vaccine or a placebo. Sequences were derived from peripheral blood, sampled in a trial of Ad26.COV2.S vaccine versus placebo. CDR3 nucleotide sequence: TGTGCCAGCAGCTTTCAGGGAGGCACTGAAGCTTTCTTT. It encodes CASSFQGGTEAFF.